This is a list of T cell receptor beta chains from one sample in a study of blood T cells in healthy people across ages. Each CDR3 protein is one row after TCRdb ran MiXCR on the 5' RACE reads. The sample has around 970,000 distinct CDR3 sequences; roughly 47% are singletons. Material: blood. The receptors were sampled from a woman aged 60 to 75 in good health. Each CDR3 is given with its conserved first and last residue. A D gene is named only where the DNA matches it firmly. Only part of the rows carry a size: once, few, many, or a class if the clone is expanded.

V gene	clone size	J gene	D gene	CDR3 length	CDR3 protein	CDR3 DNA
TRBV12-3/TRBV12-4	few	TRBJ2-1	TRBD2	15	CASSLVAGGPNEQFF	TGTGCCAGCAGTTTAGTAGCGGGAGGGCCAAATGAGCAGTTCTTC
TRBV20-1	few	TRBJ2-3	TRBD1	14	CSHQKGQGPNTQYF	TGCAGCCATCAAAAGGGACAGGGTCCGAATACGCAGTATTTT
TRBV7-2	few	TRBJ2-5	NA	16	CASSPNSAGHQETQYF	TGTGCCAGCAGCCCCAACTCGGCGGGTCACCAAGAGACCCAGTACTTC
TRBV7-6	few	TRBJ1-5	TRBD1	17	CASSLASDRVVSQPQHF	TGTGCCAGCAGCTTAGCGAGCGACAGGGTCGTATCGCAGCCCCAGCATTTT
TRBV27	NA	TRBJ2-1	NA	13	CASRADSYNEQFF	TGTGCCAGCAGGGCGGACAGCTACAATGAGCAGTTCTTC
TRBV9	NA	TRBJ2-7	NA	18	CASSVDSGGHRSIYEQYF	TGTGCCAGCAGCGTAGATAGTGGAGGACACCGGTCAATATACGAGCAGTACTTC
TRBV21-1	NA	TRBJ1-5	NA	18	CASSKIRRGQERNQPQHF	TGTGCCAGCAGCAAAATAAGAAGGGGACAGGAGCGCAATCAGCCCCAGCATTTT
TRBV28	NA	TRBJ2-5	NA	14	CASSFQNRVNEQYF	TGTGCCAGCAGTTTCCAAAACAGGGTGAATGAGCAGTACTTC
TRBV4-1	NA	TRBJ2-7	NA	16	CASSQERNDLRYEQYF	TGCGCCAGCAGCCAAGAAAGGAACGACCTTCGGTACGAGCAGTACTTC
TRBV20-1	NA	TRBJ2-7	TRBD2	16	CSASLAGEKYFYEQYF	TGCAGTGCTAGCCTAGCGGGAGAAAAGTATTTCTACGAGCAGTACTTC
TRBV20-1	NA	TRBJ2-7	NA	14	CSAGEAVPGLEQYF	TGCAGTGCTGGCGAGGCGGTCCCCGGTCTCGAGCAGTACTTC
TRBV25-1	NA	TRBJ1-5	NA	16	CASSESRSRGNQPQHF	TGTGCCAGCAGTGAATCCCGAAGCCGTGGCAATCAGCCCCAGCATTTT
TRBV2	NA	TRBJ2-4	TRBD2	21	CASGDWGPTSGGNLAKNIQYF	TGTGCCAGCGGTGACTGGGGGCCGACTAGCGGGGGTAACTTAGCCAAAAACATTCAGTACTTC
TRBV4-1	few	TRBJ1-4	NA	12	CASSLSTEKLFF	TGCGCCAGCAGCCTATCCACAGAAAAACTGTTTTTT
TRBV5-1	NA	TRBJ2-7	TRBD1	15	CASSSVSDRAYEQYF	TGCGCCAGCAGCTCTGTATCGGACAGGGCCTACGAGCAGTACTTC
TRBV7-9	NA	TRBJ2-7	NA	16	CASSLSMSTGVREQYF	TGTGCCAGCAGCTTGTCGATGTCGACCGGGGTACGCGAGCAGTACTTC
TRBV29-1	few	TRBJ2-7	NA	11	CSFEGVDEQYF	TGCAGCTTCGAGGGGGTGGACGAGCAGTACTTC
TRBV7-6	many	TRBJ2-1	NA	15	CASSLSLNRYNEQFF	TGTGCCAGCAGCTTAAGCCTAAACAGGTACAATGAGCAGTTCTTC
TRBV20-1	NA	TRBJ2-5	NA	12	CSANSRKGTQYF	TGCAGTGCTAATAGCAGAAAGGGGACCCAGTACTTC
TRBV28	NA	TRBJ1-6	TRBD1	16	CASRPPDRVWDSPLHF	TGTGCCAGCAGACCCCCGGACAGGGTTTGGGATTCACCCCTCCACTTT
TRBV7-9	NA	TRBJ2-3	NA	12	CASNKPGDTQYF	TGTGCCAGTAATAAACCGGGAGATACGCAGTATTTT
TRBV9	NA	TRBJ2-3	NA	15	CASSVGSPHTDTQYF	TGTGCCAGCAGCGTGGGAAGTCCCCACACAGATACGCAGTATTTT
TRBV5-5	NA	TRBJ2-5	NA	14	CASSLRYREETQYF	TGTGCCAGCAGCTTGAGGTATAGGGAAGAGACCCAGTACTTC
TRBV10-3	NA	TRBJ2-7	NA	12	CAIREEAYEQYF	TGTGCCATCAGGGAGGAGGCCTACGAGCAGTACTTC
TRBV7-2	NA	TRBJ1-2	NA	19	CASSLTSLRGPISNYGYTF	TGTGCCAGCAGCTTAACGTCATTAAGAGGGCCGATTTCTAACTATGGCTACACCTTC
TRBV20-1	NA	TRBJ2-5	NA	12	CSAIPGERTQYF	TGCAGTGCTATCCCCGGGGAGCGGACCCAGTACTTC
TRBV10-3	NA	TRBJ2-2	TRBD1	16	CAISEEGRGPTGELFF	TGTGCCATCAGTGAGGAAGGCAGGGGGCCCACCGGGGAGCTGTTTTTT
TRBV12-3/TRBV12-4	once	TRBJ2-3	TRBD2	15	CASSPTSGSQDTQYF	TGTGCCAGCAGCCCTACTAGCGGGAGTCAAGATACGCAGTATTTT
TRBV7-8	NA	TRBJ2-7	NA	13	CASSLAQTYEQYF	TGTGCCAGCAGCTTAGCCCAAACCTACGAGCAGTACTTC
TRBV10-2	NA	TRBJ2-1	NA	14	CASSNKDRNNEQFF	TGCGCCAGCAGCAATAAAGACAGGAACAATGAGCAGTTCTTC
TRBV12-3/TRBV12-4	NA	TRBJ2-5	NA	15	CASSEPGRNQETQYF	TGTGCCAGCAGTGAACCGGGACGGAACCAAGAGACCCAGTACTTC
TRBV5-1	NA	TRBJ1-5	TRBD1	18	CASSLRRDRGWSNQPQHF	TGCGCCAGCAGCTTGCGCAGGGACAGGGGTTGGAGCAATCAGCCCCAGCATTTT
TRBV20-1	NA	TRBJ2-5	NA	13	CSARERLVETQYF	TGCAGTGCTAGAGAGAGGCTAGTGGAGACCCAGTACTTC
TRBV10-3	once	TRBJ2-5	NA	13	CAIRLGLQETQYF	TGTGCCATCAGACTCGGACTGCAAGAGACCCAGTACTTC
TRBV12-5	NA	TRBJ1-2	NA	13	CASGSSGARGYTF	TGTGCTAGTGGTTCGTCAGGGGCTCGCGGCTACACCTTC
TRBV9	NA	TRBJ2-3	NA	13	CARSPPGLDTQYF	TGTGCCCGCAGCCCCCCGGGGTTAGATACGCAGTATTTT
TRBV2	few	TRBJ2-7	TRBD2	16	CASRATLAGGTYEQYF	TGTGCCAGCAGAGCGACACTAGCGGGAGGTACCTACGAGCAGTACTTC
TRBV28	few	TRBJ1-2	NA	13	CASSEGNNYGYTF	TGTGCCAGCAGTGAGGGCAATAACTATGGCTACACCTTC
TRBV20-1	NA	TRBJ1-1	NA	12	CSASREYTEAFF	TGCAGTGCTAGTAGAGAATACACTGAAGCTTTCTTT
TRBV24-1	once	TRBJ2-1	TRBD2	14	CATSDAGGPNEQFF	TGTGCCACCAGTGATGCGGGAGGGCCCAATGAGCAGTTCTTC
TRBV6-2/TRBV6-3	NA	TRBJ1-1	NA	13	CASSRGENTEAFF	TGTGCCAGCAGTCGGGGAGAGAACACTGAAGCTTTCTTT
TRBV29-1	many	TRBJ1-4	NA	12	CSVAYRNEKLFF	TGCAGCGTCGCATACCGTAATGAAAAACTGTTTTTT
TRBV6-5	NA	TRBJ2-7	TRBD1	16	CASSYSSGQVDYEQYF	TGTGCCAGCAGTTACAGTTCGGGACAGGTGGACTACGAGCAGTACTTC
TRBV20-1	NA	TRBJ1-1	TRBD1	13	CSARGTGNTEAFF	TGCAGTGCTAGAGGGACAGGGAACACTGAAGCTTTCTTT
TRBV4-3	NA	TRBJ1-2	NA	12	CASSQEDPGNTF	TGCGCCAGCAGCCAAGAAGACCCTGGTAACACCTTC